The clone carrying this TCR beta chain has only one observation. The data are from a study of blood T cell repertoires in COVID-19. In the study overall: The United States, Italy and Spain supplied acute and convalescent COVID-19 samples. PBMCs, B-cell-depleted T cells, or T cells were the source of the cDNA or gDNA that made up the material.

Original data processing: From reference gene primer amplification, estimates of nucleated cell counts were derived. Sequencing was performed with immunoSEQ multiplex PCR; in TCRdb, only in-frame clones are kept and a portion is missing. The V and J calls and clone size come from that table; D and trimming were worked out from the DNA. The table includes roughly 140,000 clones, 80% to 85% detected once. The CDR3 length is 14 residues. With V trimmed by 2 bases and J by 10 bases, 6 bases remained unmatched. Germline CDR1 reads KGHDR; CDR2 reads SFDVKD. The chain carries TRBV24-1 and TRBJ2-1; 8 bases map to TRBD2. The source of this sequence is a human donor in a cohort sampled during active COVID-19. The source material was peripheral blood. The CDR3: CATSDSRGAWEQFF. In nucleotides, the CDR3 is TGTGCCACCAGTGATTCGCGGGGGGCCTGGGAGCAGTTCTTC.